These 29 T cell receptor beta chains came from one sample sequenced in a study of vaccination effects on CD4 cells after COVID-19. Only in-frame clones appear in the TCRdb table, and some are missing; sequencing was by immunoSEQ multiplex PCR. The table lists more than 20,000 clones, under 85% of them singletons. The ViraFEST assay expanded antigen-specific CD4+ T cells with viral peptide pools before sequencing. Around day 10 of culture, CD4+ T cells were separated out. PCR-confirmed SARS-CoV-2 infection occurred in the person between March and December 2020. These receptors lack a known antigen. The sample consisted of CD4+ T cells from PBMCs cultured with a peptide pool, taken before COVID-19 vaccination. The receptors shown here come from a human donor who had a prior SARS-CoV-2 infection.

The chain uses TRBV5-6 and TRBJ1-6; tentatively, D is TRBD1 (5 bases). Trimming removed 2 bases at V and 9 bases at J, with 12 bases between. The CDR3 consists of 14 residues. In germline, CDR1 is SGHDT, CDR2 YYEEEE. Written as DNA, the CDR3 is TGTGCCAGCAGCTTACCCAGGGCAGGTTCACCCCTCCACTTT. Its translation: CASSLPRAGSPLHF.

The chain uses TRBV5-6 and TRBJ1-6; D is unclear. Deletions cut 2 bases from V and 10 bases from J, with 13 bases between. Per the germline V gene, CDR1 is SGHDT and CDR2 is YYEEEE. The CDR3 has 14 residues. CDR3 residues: CASSLGRINSPLHF. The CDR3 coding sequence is TGTGCCAGCAGCTTAGGCCGGATTAACTCACCCCTCCACTTT. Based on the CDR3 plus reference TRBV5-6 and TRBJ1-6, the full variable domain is DAGVTQSPTHLIKTRGQQVTLRCSPKSGHDTVSWYQQALGQGPQFIFQYYEEEERQRGNFPDRFSGHQFPNYSSELNVNALLLGDSALYLCASSLGRINSPLHFGNGTRLTVT.

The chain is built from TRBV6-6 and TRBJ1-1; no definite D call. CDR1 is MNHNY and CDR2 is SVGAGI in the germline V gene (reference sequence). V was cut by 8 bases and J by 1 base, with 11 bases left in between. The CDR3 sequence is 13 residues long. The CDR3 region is CASQWPGNTEAFF. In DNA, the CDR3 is TGTGCCAGCCAATGGCCGGGGAACACTGAAGCTTTCTTT.

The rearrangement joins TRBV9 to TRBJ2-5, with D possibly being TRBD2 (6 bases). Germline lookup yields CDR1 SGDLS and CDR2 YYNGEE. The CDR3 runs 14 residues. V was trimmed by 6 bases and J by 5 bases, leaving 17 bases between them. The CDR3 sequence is CASTPTSWGETQYF. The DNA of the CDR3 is TGTGCCAGCACCCCGACTAGTTGGGGTGAGACCCAGTACTTC.

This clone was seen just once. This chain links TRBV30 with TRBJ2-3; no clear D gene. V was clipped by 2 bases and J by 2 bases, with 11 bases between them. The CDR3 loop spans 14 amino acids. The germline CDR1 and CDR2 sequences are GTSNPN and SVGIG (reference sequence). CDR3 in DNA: TGTGCCTGGAGTTGGTACAGCTACACAGATACGCAGTATTTT. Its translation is CAWSWYSYTDTQYF. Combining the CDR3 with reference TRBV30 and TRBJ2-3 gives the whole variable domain SQTIHQWPATLVQPVGSPLSLECTVEGTSNPNLYWYRQAAGRGLQLLFYSVGIGQISSEVPQNLSASRPQDRQFILSSKKLLLSDSGFYLCAWSWYSYTDTQYFGPGTRLTVL.

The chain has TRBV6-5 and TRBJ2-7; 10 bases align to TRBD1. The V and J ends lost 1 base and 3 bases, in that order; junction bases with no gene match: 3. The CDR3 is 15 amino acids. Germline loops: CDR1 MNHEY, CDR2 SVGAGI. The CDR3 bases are TGTGCCAGCAGTTACTTAGGGACAGGGGACTACGAGCAGTACTTC. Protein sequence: CASSYLGTGDYEQYF.

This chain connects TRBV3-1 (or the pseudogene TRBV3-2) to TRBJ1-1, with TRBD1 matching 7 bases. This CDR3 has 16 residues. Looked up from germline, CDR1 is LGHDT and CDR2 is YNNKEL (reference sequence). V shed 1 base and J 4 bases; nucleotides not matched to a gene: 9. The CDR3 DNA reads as TGTGCCAGCAGCCAAGTTATAGGGGGCTTGGGCACTGAAGCTTTCTTT. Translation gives CASSQVIGGLGTEAFF.

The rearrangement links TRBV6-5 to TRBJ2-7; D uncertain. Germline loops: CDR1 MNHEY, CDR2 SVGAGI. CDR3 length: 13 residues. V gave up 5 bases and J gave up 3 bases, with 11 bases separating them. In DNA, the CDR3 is TGTGCCAGCAGTCTGGACGGATACTACGAGCAGTACTTC. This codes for CASSLDGYYEQYF.

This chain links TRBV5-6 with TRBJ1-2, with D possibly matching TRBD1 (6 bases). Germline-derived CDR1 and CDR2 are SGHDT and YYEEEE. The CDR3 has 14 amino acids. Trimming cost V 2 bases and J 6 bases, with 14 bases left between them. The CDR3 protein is CASSFGGRENGYTF. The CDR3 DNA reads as TGTGCCAGCAGCTTCGGGGGGCGCGAGAATGGCTACACCTTC. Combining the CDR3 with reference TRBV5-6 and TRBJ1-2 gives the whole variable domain DAGVTQSPTHLIKTRGQQVTLRCSPKSGHDTVSWYQQALGQGPQFIFQYYEEEERQRGNFPDRFSGHQFPNYSSELNVNALLLGDSALYLCASSFGGRENGYTFGSGTRLTVV.

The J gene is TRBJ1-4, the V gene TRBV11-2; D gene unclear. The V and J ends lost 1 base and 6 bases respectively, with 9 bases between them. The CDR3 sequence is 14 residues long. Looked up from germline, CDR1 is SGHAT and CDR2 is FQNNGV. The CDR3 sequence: CASSLGIGYEKLFF. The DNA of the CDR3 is TGTGCCAGCAGCTTAGGAATAGGGTATGAAAAACTGTTTTTT.

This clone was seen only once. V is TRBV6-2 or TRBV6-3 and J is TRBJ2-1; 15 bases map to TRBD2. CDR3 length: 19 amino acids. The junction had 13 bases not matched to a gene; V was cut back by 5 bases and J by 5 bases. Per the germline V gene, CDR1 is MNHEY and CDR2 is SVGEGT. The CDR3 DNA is TGTGCCAGCAGTCAGGAAGGACTAGCGGGAGGGCGGCTGCACAATGAGCAGTTCTTC. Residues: CASSQEGLAGGRLHNEQFF.

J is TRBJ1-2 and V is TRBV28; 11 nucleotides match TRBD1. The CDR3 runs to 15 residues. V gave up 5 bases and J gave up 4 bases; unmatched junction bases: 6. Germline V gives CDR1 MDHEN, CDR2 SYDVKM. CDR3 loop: CASSLGTGGGYGYTF. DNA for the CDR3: TGTGCCAGCAGTCTAGGGACAGGGGGAGGCTATGGCTACACCTTC.

The CDR3 DNA reads TGTGCCAGCAGCTTAGCCTCGTACCACAATGAGCAGTTCTTC. Protein sequence: CASSLASYHNEQFF. The V gene is TRBV7-2, the J gene TRBJ2-1; D call uncertain. This CDR3 has 14 residues. CDR1 and CDR2 from the germline V gene are SGHTA and FQGNSA. V was trimmed by 0 bases and J by 5 bases, leaving 8 bases between them.

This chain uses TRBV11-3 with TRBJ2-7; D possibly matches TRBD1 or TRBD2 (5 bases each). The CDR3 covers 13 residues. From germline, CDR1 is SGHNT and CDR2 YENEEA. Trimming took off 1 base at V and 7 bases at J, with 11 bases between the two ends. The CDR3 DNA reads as TGTGCCAGCAGCTTAGTTGTGTGGGGGGAGCAGTACTTC. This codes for CASSLVVWGEQYF.

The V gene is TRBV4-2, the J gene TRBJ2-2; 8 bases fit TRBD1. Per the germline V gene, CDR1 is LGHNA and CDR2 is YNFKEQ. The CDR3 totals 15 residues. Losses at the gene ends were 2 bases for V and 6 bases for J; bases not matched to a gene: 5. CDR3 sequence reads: CASSQTGTGAGELFF. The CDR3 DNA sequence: TGTGCCAGCAGCCAAACCGGGACAGGCGCCGGGGAGCTGTTTTTT.

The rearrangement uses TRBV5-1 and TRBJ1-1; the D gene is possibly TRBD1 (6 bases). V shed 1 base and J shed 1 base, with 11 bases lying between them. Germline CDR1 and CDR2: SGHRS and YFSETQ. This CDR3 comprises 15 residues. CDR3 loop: CASSLTGQPNTEAFF. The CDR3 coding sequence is TGCGCCAGCAGCTTGACCGGACAGCCGAACACTGAAGCTTTCTTT.

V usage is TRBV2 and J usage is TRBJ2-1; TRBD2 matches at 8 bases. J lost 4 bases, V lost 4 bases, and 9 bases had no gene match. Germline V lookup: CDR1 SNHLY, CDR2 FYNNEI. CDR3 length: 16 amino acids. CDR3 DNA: TGTGCCAGCAGTGGCCTTGTTGCTAGCGGGTACAATGAGCAGTTCTTC. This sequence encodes CASSGLVASGYNEQFF.

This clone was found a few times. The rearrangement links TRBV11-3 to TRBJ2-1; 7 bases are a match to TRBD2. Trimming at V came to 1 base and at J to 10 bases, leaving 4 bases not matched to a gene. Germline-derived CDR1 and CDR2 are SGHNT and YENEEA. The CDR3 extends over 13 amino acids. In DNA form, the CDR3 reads TGTGCCAGCAGCTTAGTAGTTAGCGGGGAGCAGTTCTTC. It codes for CASSLVVSGEQFF.

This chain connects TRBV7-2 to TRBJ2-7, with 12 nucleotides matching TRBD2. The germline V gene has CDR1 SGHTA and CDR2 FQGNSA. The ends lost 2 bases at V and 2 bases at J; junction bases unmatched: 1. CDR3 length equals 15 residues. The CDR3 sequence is CASSLLAGGPYEQYF. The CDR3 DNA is TGTGCCAGCAGCTTACTAGCGGGAGGGCCCTACGAGCAGTACTTC.

In nucleotides, the CDR3 is TGTGCCAGCACCCCGGGTGGCGGTTCACGAGAGACCCAGTACTTC. Translation: CASTPGGGSRETQYF. This sequence joins TRBV6-5 and TRBJ2-5; D is ambiguous. The germline CDR1 and CDR2 sequences are MNHEY and SVGAGI. CDR3 length equals 15 residues. Trimming cost V 7 bases and J 4 bases, with 19 bases left between them.

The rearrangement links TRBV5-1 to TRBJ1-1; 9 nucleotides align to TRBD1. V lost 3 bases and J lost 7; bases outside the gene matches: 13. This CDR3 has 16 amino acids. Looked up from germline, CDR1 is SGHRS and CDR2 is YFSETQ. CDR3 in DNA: TGCGCCAGCAGCTCGGACAGGGGCCCTCCCAAGAGTGAAGCTTTCTTT. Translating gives CASSSDRGPPKSEAFF. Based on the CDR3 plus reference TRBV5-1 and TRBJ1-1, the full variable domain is KAGVTQTPRYLIKTRGQQVTLSCSPISGHRSVSWYQQTPGQGLQFLFEYFSETQRNKGNFPGRFSGRQFSNSRSEMNVSTLELGDSALYLCASSSDRGPPKSEAFFGQGTRLTVV.

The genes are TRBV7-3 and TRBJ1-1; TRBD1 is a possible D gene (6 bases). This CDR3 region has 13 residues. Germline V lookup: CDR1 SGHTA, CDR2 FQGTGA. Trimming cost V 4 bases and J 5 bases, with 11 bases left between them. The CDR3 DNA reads TGTGCCAGCAGCTCCAAACAGGGAACTGAAGCTTTCTTT. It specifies CASSSKQGTEAFF.

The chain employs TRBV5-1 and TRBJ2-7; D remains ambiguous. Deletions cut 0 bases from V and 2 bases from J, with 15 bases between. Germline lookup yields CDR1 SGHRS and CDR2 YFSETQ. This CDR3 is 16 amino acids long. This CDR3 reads CASSLADRGFAYEQYF. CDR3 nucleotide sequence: TGCGCCAGCAGCTTGGCCGACCGTGGATTCGCCTACGAGCAGTACTTC.

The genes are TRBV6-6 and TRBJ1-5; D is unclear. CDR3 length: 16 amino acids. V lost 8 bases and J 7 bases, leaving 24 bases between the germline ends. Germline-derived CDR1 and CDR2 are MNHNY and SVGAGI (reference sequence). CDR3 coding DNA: TGTGCCAGCTGTCCCGTGACTTGGGGAGGAGAACAGCCCCAGCATTTT. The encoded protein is CASCPVTWGGEQPQHF.

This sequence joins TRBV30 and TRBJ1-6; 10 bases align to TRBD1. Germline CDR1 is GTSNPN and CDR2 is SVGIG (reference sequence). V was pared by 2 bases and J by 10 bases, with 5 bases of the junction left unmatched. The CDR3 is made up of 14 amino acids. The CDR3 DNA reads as TGTGCCTGGAGTCAGACAGGGGGCTACTCACCCCTCCACTTT. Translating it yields CAWSQTGGYSPLHF.

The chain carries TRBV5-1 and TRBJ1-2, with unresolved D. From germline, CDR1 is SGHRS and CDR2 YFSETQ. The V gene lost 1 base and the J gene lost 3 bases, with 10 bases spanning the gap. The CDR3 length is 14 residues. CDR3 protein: CASSLTVEDYGYTF. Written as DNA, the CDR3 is TGCGCCAGCAGCTTGACGGTGGAGGACTATGGCTACACCTTC.

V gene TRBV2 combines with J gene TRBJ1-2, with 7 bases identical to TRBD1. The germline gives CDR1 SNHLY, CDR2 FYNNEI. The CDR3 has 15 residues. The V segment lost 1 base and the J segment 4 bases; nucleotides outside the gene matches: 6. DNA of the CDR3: TGTGCCAGCAGTGAAGGGACAGGATGGAGCTATGGCTACACCTTC. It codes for CASSEGTGWSYGYTF. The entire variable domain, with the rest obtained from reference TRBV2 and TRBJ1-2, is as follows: EPEVTQTPSHQVTQMGQEVILRCVPISNHLYFYWYRQILGQKVEFLVSFYNNEISEKSEIFDDQFSVERPDGSNFTLKIRSTKLEDSAMYFCASSEGTGWSYGYTFGSGTRLTVV.

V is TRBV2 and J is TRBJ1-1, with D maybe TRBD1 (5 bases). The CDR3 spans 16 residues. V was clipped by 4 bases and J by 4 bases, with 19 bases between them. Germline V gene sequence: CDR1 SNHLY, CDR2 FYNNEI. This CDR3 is CASSAIIGGTSTEAFF. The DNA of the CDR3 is TGTGCCAGCAGTGCCATTATCGGGGGAACTTCCACTGAAGCTTTCTTT.

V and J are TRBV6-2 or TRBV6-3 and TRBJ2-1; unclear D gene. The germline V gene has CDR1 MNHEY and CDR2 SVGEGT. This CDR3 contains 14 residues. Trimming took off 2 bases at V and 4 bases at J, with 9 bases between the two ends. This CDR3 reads CASSYRQSYNEQFF. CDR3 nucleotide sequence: TGTGCCAGCAGTTACCGACAAAGTTACAATGAGCAGTTCTTC.